Each of the 17 T cell receptor beta chains below was sequenced from the same sample in a study of blood T cell repertoires in COVID-19 (dated by TCRdb to about 2020). Library preparation employed the immunoSEQ multiplex PCR assay. TCRdb re-hosts the immuneACCESS table, in-frame sequences only. Its copies lack some clones; in the studies checked, an unresolved V gene accounts for under half of them, and the cause for the rest is not known. The sample contains about 240,000 clones, about four fifths of them found a single time. The biggest ten clones account for roughly 10% of the sample. Sequences were obtained from peripheral blood. These receptors were obtained from a woman of 80 years or more with acute or convalescent COVID-19.

In regard to this clone: Other DNA sequences in this specimen translate into the identical CDR3. The V and J genes are TRBV9 and TRBJ1-2, with 7 positions matching TRBD1. The V gene end was trimmed by 3 bases and the J gene end by 3 bases; junction bases not matched to a gene: 2. The CDR3 totals 13 residues. Germline values: CDR1 SGDLS, CDR2 YYNGEE. CDR3 sequence: CASSGGTDYGYTF. The CDR3 DNA follows: TGTGCCAGCAGCGGCGGGACAGACTATGGCTACACCTTC.

The V and J genes are TRBV6-1 and TRBJ2-7; 7 positions agree with TRBD2. The CDR3 covers 14 residues. V dropped 3 bases and J dropped 7; count of bases not matched to a gene: 9. The germline CDR1 and CDR2 sequences are MNHNS and SASEGT. The CDR3 spells CASSDQGVGGEQYF. As DNA, the CDR3 is TGTGCCAGCAGTGACCAGGGTGTGGGGGGGGAGCAGTACTTC.

The chain combines TRBV12-3 or TRBV12-4 with TRBJ1-2; D might be TRBD1 (6 bases). This CDR3 has 12 amino acids. Trimming shortened V by 6 bases and J by 6 bases, and 11 bases separated the two germline ends. The CDR3 coding sequence is TGTGCCAGCAGGCGGACAGTAGATGGCTACACCTTC. Its protein product is CASRRTVDGYTF.

The chain has TRBV4-1 and TRBJ2-7; 9 bases are shared with TRBD1. The CDR3 is made up of 15 amino acids. V shed 1 base, J shed 4 bases, and the junction held 5 bases outside the gene matches. CDR1 is MGHRA and CDR2 is YSYEKL in the germline V gene. Here the CDR3 DNA reads TGCGCCAGCAGCCAAGTACCGGGACAGGGATACGAGCAGTACTTC. This codes for CASSQVPGQGYEQYF.

The rearrangement uses TRBV2 and TRBJ1-2, with D possibly being TRBD1 (5 bases). V dropped 5 bases and J dropped 3 bases, with 7 bases sitting between them. CDR1 and CDR2 (germline): SNHLY, FYNNEI. The CDR3 totals 12 residues. CDR3 residues: CASSKTDYGYTF. The CDR3 nucleotides read TGTGCCAGCAGTAAGACAGACTATGGCTACACCTTC.

Points on this clone: This sample also contains other DNA sequences that code for the same CDR3. CDR3: CASSRDRVNSPLHF. CDR3 nucleotide sequence: TGTGCCAGCTCACGGGACAGGGTCAATTCACCCCTCCACTTT. The chain is built from TRBV18 and TRBJ1-6; 9 nucleotides match TRBD1. Per germline, CDR1 KGHSH and CDR2 LQKENI. J was trimmed by 7 bases and V by 4 bases; bases with no gene match: 2. The CDR3 is 14 amino acids.

A word on this clone: At one end the junction does not follow the germline gene, possibly because of a read error. V is TRBV5-1 and J is TRBJ1-4; TRBD1 aligns across 7 bases. This CDR3 contains 15 residues. CDR1 SGHRS and CDR2 YFSETQ come from the germline V gene. CDR3 in amino acids: CAGSSTGLANEKLFF. CDR3 nucleotide sequence: TGCGCCGGCAGCTCGACAGGGTTGGCTAATGAAAAACTGTTTTTT. The variable domain in full, with the rest retrieved from reference TRBV5-1 and TRBJ1-4, is KAGVTQTPRYLIKTRGQQVTLSCSPISGHRSVSWYQQTPGQGLQFLFEYFSETQRNKGNFPGRFSGRQFSNSRSEMNVSTLELGDSALYLCAGSSTGLANEKLFFGSGTQLSVL.

The chain employs TRBV4-2 and TRBJ1-3, with D possibly TRBD1 on 5 matching bases. Trimming took off 5 bases at V and 6 bases at J, with 23 bases between the two ends. This CDR3 spans 17 amino acids. The germline gives CDR1 LGHNA, CDR2 YNFKEQ. The CDR3 loop is CASSDVLTGVSSNTIYF. In DNA, the CDR3 is TGTGCCAGCAGCGACGTTCTTACGGGGGTATCGTCAAACACCATATATTTT.

The V gene is TRBV5-5, the J gene TRBJ1-5, with 7 bases matching TRBD1. This CDR3 comprises 14 residues. Germline CDR1 is SGHKS and CDR2 is YYEKEE (reference sequence). Trimming cost V 2 bases and J 3 bases; bases outside gene matches: 2. Here the CDR3 reads CASSFGTVNQPQHF. As DNA, the CDR3 is TGTGCCAGCAGCTTCGGGACAGTCAATCAGCCCCAGCATTTT.

The chain uses TRBV30 and TRBJ2-2, with 8 positions matching TRBD1. The V and J ends lost 2 bases and 6 bases, in that order; junction bases with no gene match: 11. Germline V gene data show CDR1 as GTSNPN and CDR2 as SVGIG (reference sequence). This CDR3 region has 16 residues. In DNA, the CDR3 is TGTGCCTGGAGTCCCCCAGGGACAGGAATTGCCGGGGAGCTGTTTTTT. It codes for CAWSPPGTGIAGELFF.

This chain uses TRBV19 with TRBJ1-2; 7 nucleotides align to TRBD1. This CDR3 region has 15 residues. With V trimmed by 2 bases and J by 8 bases, 11 bases remained unmatched. Germline CDR1 LNHDA, CDR2 SQIVND (reference sequence). The CDR3 bases are TGTGCCAGTAGTATATCCCGACAGGGTGCTCTAGGCTACACCTTC. It yields the protein CASSISRQGALGYTF.

This clone showed up just once. This sequence joins TRBV2 and TRBJ1-6; D ambiguous. V shed 4 bases and J shed 5 bases, with 15 bases lying between them. CDR3 length: 16 amino acids. CDR1 and CDR2 (germline): SNHLY, FYNNEI. CDR3 loop: CASSVGGRVNNSPLHF. DNA of the CDR3: TGTGCCAGCAGTGTGGGAGGGAGGGTGAATAATTCACCCCTCCACTTT.

The chain carries TRBV18 and TRBJ1-2; possible D gene TRBD1, 5 bases. The V gene's germline CDR1 is KGHSH and CDR2 LQKENI. This CDR3 is built from 15 residues. V lost 1 base, J lost 8 bases, and 17 bases lay in between. CDR3 DNA sequence: TGTGCCAGCTCACCACAGTCCAGGGAAAGAGGAGGCTACACCTTC. Its translation is CASSPQSRERGGYTF. Drawing the rest from reference TRBV18 and TRBJ1-2, the complete variable domain is NAGVMQNPRHLVRRRGQEARLRCSPMKGHSHVYWYRQLPEEGLKFMVYLQKENIIDESGMPKERFSAEFPKEGPSILRIQQVVRGDSAAYFCASSPQSRERGGYTFGSGTRLTVV.

The chain carries TRBV5-1 and TRBJ1-1, with TRBD1 as a possible D gene (5 bases). CDR3 length equals 16 residues. The V gene's germline CDR1 is SGHRS and CDR2 YFSETQ. The V gene lost 4 bases and the J gene lost 0 bases, with 16 bases spanning the gap. The CDR3 bases are TGCGCCAGCAGCCCCGCGGGGGGACGATTGAACACTGAAGCTTTCTTT. This gives the protein CASSPAGGRLNTEAFF. The full variable domain, rest sourced from reference TRBV5-1 and TRBJ1-1, is KAGVTQTPRYLIKTRGQQVTLSCSPISGHRSVSWYQQTPGQGLQFLFEYFSETQRNKGNFPGRFSGRQFSNSRSEMNVSTLELGDSALYLCASSPAGGRLNTEAFFGQGTRLTVV.

The V and J genes are TRBV7-2 and TRBJ1-2; 8 nucleotides agree with TRBD1. The CDR3 has 14 amino acids. V dropped 3 bases and J dropped 5; count of bases not matched to a gene: 5. The V gene's germline CDR1 is SGHTA and CDR2 FQGNSA. The CDR3 loop reads CASSFQGAGYGYTF. The CDR3 DNA is TGTGCCAGCAGCTTCCAGGGGGCGGGTTATGGCTACACCTTC.

This clone was found once. The rearrangement uses TRBV2 and TRBJ1-5; D may be TRBD1 (5 bases). The CDR3 consists of 18 residues. Germline CDR1 and CDR2: SNHLY and FYNNEI. V gave up 1 base and J gave up 0 bases, with 16 bases separating them. CDR3: CASSEGGGAVYSNQPQHF. CDR3 bases: TGTGCCAGCAGTGAAGGTGGTGGGGCAGTTTATAGCAATCAGCCCCAGCATTTT. Looking up the rest from reference TRBV2 and TRBJ1-5 gives the full variable domain: EPEVTQTPSHQVTQMGQEVILRCVPISNHLYFYWYRQILGQKVEFLVSFYNNEISEKSEIFDDQFSVERPDGSNFTLKIRSTKLEDSAMYFCASSEGGGAVYSNQPQHFGDGTRLSIL.

V and J are TRBV11-1 and TRBJ2-3, with TRBD1 matching over 9 bases. CDR1 is SGHAT and CDR2 is FQDESV in the germline V gene (reference sequence). This CDR3 comprises 16 residues. Trimming removed 2 bases from V and 7 bases from J; junction bases left unmatched: 10. As DNA, the CDR3 is TGTGCCAGCAGCTTAAAGGGAACAGGGGGCCCTTATACGCAGTATTTT. It encodes CASSLKGTGGPYTQYF.